One sample yielded the 25 T cell receptor beta chains listed below, sequenced in a study of CD8+ T cells in alopecia areata. Sequencing relied on a cDNA template that was reverse transcribed from extracted RNA. The protocol was immunoSEQ multiplex PCR, while the TCRdb copy is restricted to in-frame clones and leaves out a portion. Among 150,000 to 200,000 clones, less than 70% were seen once, and the ten largest hold 11%. Treatment reported: oral pan-JAK inhibitor, 5-10 mg twice daily. The sample was CD8+ T cells sorted from blood, taken at week 24, from a patient treated with tofacitinib. These receptors all stem from a human donor with alopecia areata.

The chain combines TRBV9 with TRBJ2-1; weak D call: TRBD2 (5 bases). Germline CDR1 is SGDLS and CDR2 is YYNGEE. The length of the CDR3 is 13 residues. Trimming pared 1 base from V and 10 bases from J, leaving 12 bases between. The CDR3 nucleotides read TGTGCCAGCAGCGTAATTGAGGGCCCAGAGCAGTTCTTC. This encodes CASSVIEGPEQFF.

This chain joins TRBV29-1 and TRBJ2-1, with a tentative D call TRBD1 (5 bases). V lost 4 bases to trimming and J lost 9 bases, with 13 bases between them. Germline assignment: CDR1 SQVTM and CDR2 ANQGSEA. The CDR3 is 12 amino acids. DNA of the CDR3: TGCAGCGTTGTCTCTCGACAGCTTGAGCAGTTCTTC. Protein product: CSVVSRQLEQFF.

This sequence joins TRBV27 and TRBJ2-7; the D call may be TRBD1 or TRBD2 (5 bases each). The germline CDR1 and CDR2 sequences are MNHEY and SMNVEV (reference sequence). Trimming shortened V by 8 bases and J by 3 bases, and 11 bases separated the two germline ends. The CDR3 covers 12 residues. DNA for the CDR3: TGTGCCAGCCTCTCAGGGAGCTACGAGCAGTACTTC. It encodes CASLSGSYEQYF.

This clone was counted only a few times. Other DNA sequences in this sample translate to the same CDR3. This chain joins TRBV15 and TRBJ1-1, with a tentative D call TRBD1 (5 bases). Germline V gives CDR1 LNHNV, CDR2 YYDKDF (reference sequence). V was shortened by 5 bases and J by 1 base, with 11 bases between the two germline ends. The CDR3 extends over 14 amino acids. Here the CDR3 reads CATSPGGENTEAFF. DNA of the CDR3: TGTGCCACCAGCCCCGGGGGGGAGAACACTGAAGCTTTCTTT.

The chain employs TRBV4-3 and TRBJ2-1, with a weak D call TRBD2 (6 bases). CDR1 is LGHNA, CDR2 YSLEER, per germline. This CDR3 has 12 amino acids. The ends were cut back, 2 bases at V and 8 bases at J, with 7 bases in the middle. CDR3 coding DNA: TGCGCCAGCAGCCAAACGGGGGATGAGCAGTTCTTC. Translating it yields CASSQTGDEQFF.

The chain combines TRBV7-8 with TRBJ1-4; no definite D call. CDR3 length equals 12 residues. V shed 4 bases and J shed 8 bases, with 8 bases lying between them. Germline CDR1 reads SGHVS; CDR2 reads FQNEAQ. The CDR3 region has the DNA TGTGCCAGCAGCTCCGGCTCCGAAAAACTGTTTTTT. Its protein product is CASSSGSEKLFF.

This clone has more than one count but fewer than ten. The rearrangement uses TRBV5-6 and TRBJ2-7; perhaps TRBD2 as D (6 bases). Looked up from germline, CDR1 is SGHDT and CDR2 is YYEEEE. Trimming shortened V by 0 bases and J by 2 bases, and 9 bases separated the two germline ends. This CDR3 is 14 amino acids long. This CDR3 is CASSLAGLTYEQYF. Written as DNA, the CDR3 is TGTGCCAGCAGCTTGGCGGGACTCACCTACGAGCAGTACTTC.

This clone came up a few times. The J gene is TRBJ2-7, the V gene TRBV7-9; D is perhaps TRBD1 (5 bases). This CDR3 has 14 residues. Trimming shortened V by 7 bases and J by 2 bases, and 15 bases separated the two germline ends. The germline gives CDR1 SEHNR, CDR2 FQNEAQ (reference sequence). The CDR3 region is CASTSSTETYEQYF. The CDR3 DNA reads TGTGCCAGCACCTCCTCGACAGAGACCTACGAGCAGTACTTC.

The chain carries TRBV29-1 and TRBJ2-7; TRBD2 might be the D (5 bases). Germline lookup yields CDR1 SQVTM and CDR2 ANQGSEA. This CDR3 has 13 residues. The V end was cut by 3 bases, the J end by 0 bases, with 9 bases between. CDR3 in DNA: TGCAGCGTTGACACGGGGAGCTCCTACGAGCAGTACTTC. The encoded protein is CSVDTGSSYEQYF.

The rearrangement uses TRBV15 and TRBJ1-5; a weak D match, TRBD1 (6 bases). This CDR3 contains 15 residues. Trimming took off 3 bases at V and 6 bases at J, with 15 bases between the two ends. Germline CDR1 and CDR2: LNHNV and YYDKDF (reference sequence). CDR3 protein: CATSRTPGEGQPQHF. Written as DNA, the CDR3 is TGTGCCACCAGCAGGACCCCAGGGGAGGGTCAGCCCCAGCATTTT. The variable domain in full, with the rest retrieved from reference TRBV15 and TRBJ1-5, is DAMVIQNPRYQVTQFGKPVTLSCSQTLNHNVMYWYQQKSSQAPKLLFHYYDKDFNNEADTPDNFQSRRPNTSFCFLDIRSPGLGDTAMYLCATSRTPGEGQPQHFGDGTRLSIL.

This chain links TRBV10-2 with TRBJ1-2; D is uncertain. Per germline, CDR1 WSHSY and CDR2 SAAADI. The ends were cut back, 3 bases at V and 3 bases at J, with 8 bases in the middle. The CDR3 has 13 amino acids. CDR3 sequence reads: CASSDSIDYGYTF. DNA for the CDR3: TGCGCCAGCAGTGACAGCATCGACTATGGCTACACCTTC.

This chain uses TRBV5-6 with TRBJ1-2; a possible D gene is TRBD1 (5 bases). The V end lost 4 bases, the J end lost 8 bases, and 15 bases lay between the germline ends. From germline, CDR1 is SGHDT and CDR2 YYEEEE. This CDR3 is built from 13 residues. CDR3 bases: TGTGCCAGCAGCCTGGGGACGGAGCCGGGCTACACCTTC. Its translation is CASSLGTEPGYTF.

The rearrangement links TRBV9 to TRBJ2-2; D ambiguous. This CDR3 is 12 amino acids long. CDR1 SGDLS and CDR2 YYNGEE come from the germline V gene. Trimming took off 2 bases at V and 7 bases at J, with 6 bases between the two ends. The CDR3 bases are TGTGCCAGCAGCGTGGACGGCGGGGAGCTGTTTTTT. Protein: CASSVDGGELFF.

This clone was counted only a few times. The chain couples TRBV6-5 to TRBJ2-7, with D possibly being TRBD1 (6 bases). The V gene's germline CDR1 is MNHEY and CDR2 SVGAGI. The germline V and J ends were trimmed by 2 bases and 3 bases, with 17 bases remaining between them. The CDR3 contains 16 residues. The CDR3 here is CASSYLQGGDGYEQYF. The DNA of the CDR3 is TGTGCCAGCAGTTACCTACAGGGTGGGGATGGCTACGAGCAGTACTTC.

The CDR3 nucleotides read TGCGCCAGCAGCCTTAAATCAGGGAACACTGAAGCTTTCTTT. Protein: CASSLKSGNTEAFF. V is TRBV4-1 and J is TRBJ1-1; D is unresolved. CDR3 length: 14 residues. V was pared by 4 bases and J by 1 base, with 10 bases between. Germline assignment: CDR1 MGHRA and CDR2 YSYEKL.

The rearrangement links TRBV5-6 to TRBJ1-5; 8 bases match TRBD1. CDR1 is SGHDT and CDR2 is YYEEEE in the germline V gene. The CDR3 has 16 amino acids. The trim removed 2 bases at V and 6 bases at J, leaving 10 bases unmatched. CDR3 in DNA: TGTGCCAGCAGCTTCGCCGAACAGGGGGGTACTCAGCCCCAGCATTTT. Translated, it gives CASSFAEQGGTQPQHF.

The table lists this clone with a few counts. A much larger clone differs from this one at a single base, so this may be a read error. Other nucleotide sequences from this sample produce the same CDR3. The chain couples TRBV9 to TRBJ1-1, with TRBD1 identical over 7 bases. The CDR3 spans 14 residues. Germline V CDR1 and CDR2: SGDLS, YYNGEE. After removal of 0 bases from V and 1 base from J, the junction contained 0 bases not matched to a gene. CDR3 sequence: CASSVGQGNTEAFF. The CDR3 DNA sequence: TGTGCCAGCAGCGTAGGACAGGGGAACACTGAAGCTTTCTTT.

The chain carries TRBV4-3 and TRBJ2-7, with D perhaps matching TRBD2 (5 bases). The CDR3 sequence is 14 residues long. The germline gives CDR1 LGHNA, CDR2 YSLEER. The V gene lost 0 bases and the J gene lost 1 base, with 7 bases spanning the gap. Here the CDR3 DNA reads TGCGCCAGCAGCCAAGAGGCGGGTTCCTACGAGCAGTACTTC. As protein: CASSQEAGSYEQYF.

This chain uses TRBV4-3 with TRBJ2-7, with 7 bases that match TRBD1. The germline V gene has CDR1 LGHNA and CDR2 YSLEER. The V and J ends lost 2 bases and 2 bases, in that order; junction bases with no gene match: 6. This CDR3 spans 15 amino acids. The CDR3, as DNA: TGCGCCAGCAGCCAAAACCGGGACAGCGCCTACGAGCAGTACTTC. Encoded protein: CASSQNRDSAYEQYF.

J is TRBJ1-6 and V is TRBV30; the match to TRBD1 covers 8 bases. CDR3 length: 14 residues. V trimming: 3 bases; J trimming: 9 bases; junction bases outside the gene matches: 7. Germline V gene sequence: CDR1 GTSNPN, CDR2 SVGIG (reference sequence). In DNA, the CDR3 is TGTGCCTGGAGCGCAGGACAGGGAACTTCACCCCTCCACTTT. This gives the protein CAWSAGQGTSPLHF.

This clone occurred a few times. This chain connects TRBV6-5 to TRBJ2-7, with 7 bases matching TRBD1. The V segment lost 7 bases and the J segment 0 bases; nucleotides outside the gene matches: 9. CDR3 length equals 15 residues. The V gene's germline CDR1 is MNHEY and CDR2 SVGAGI. Here the CDR3 reads CASTRGQASSYEQYF. Written as DNA, the CDR3 is TGTGCCAGCACCAGAGGACAGGCCAGCTCCTACGAGCAGTACTTC.

The J gene is TRBJ1-6, the V gene TRBV12-5, with D unclear. Trimming removed 0 bases at V and 0 bases at J, with 12 bases between. Germline V gives CDR1 LGHNT, CDR2 FRNRAP. The CDR3 is made up of 18 amino acids. The CDR3 DNA sequence: TGTGCTAGTGGTTTGGTACGCGTGTCTCCCTCCTATAATTCACCCCTCCACTTT. Amino acids: CASGLVRVSPSYNSPLHF. Full variable domain (outside the CDR3, taken from reference TRBV12-5 and TRBJ1-6): DARVTQTPRHKVTEMGQEVTMRCQPILGHNTVFWYRQTMMQGLELLAYFRNRAPLDDSGMPKDRFSAEMPDATLATLKIQPSEPRDSAVYFCASGLVRVSPSYNSPLHFGNGTRLTVT.

The chain employs TRBV27 and TRBJ2-7; weak D call: TRBD1 (6 bases). The CDR3 consists of 11 residues. Per germline, CDR1 MNHEY and CDR2 SMNVEV (reference sequence). V gave up 6 bases and J gave up 6 bases, with 9 bases separating them. The CDR3 sequence: CASRQGREQYF. The CDR3 region has the DNA TGTGCCAGCAGGCAGGGGCGCGAGCAGTACTTC.

The chain combines TRBV5-1 with TRBJ1-4; D is unclear. V lost 0 bases, J lost 2 bases, and 8 bases lay in between. The germline gives CDR1 SGHRS, CDR2 YFSETQ. The CDR3 is 15 residues long. The CDR3 protein is CASSLAVGTNEKLFF. CDR3 nucleotides: TGCGCCAGCAGCTTGGCCGTAGGGACTAATGAAAAACTGTTTTTT.

The CDR3 bases are TGCGCCAGCACCAGAAGCGGGGGGCTTTACAATGAGCAGTTCTTC. This codes for CASTRSGGLYNEQFF. The chain has TRBV23-1 and TRBJ2-1, with 9 bases that match TRBD2. TRBV23-1 is placed among ORFs of uncertain function. This CDR3 is built from 15 residues. J gave up 4 bases and V 7 bases, and 8 bases lay outside the gene matches.